This paragraph covers one T cell receptor beta chain sequence. CDR3 length equals 15 residues. Losses at the gene ends were 3 bases for V and 5 bases for J; bases not matched to a gene: 4. Germline V gene data show CDR1 as SGHRS and CDR2 as YFSETQ. These data are taken from a study of blood T cell repertoires in COVID-19. Study at large: Samples representing acute and convalescent COVID-19 were sourced from the United States, Italy and Spain. T cells, B-cell-depleted T cells, or PBMCs supplied cDNA or gDNA.

As processed by the authors: For nucleated cells, counts were estimated from reference gene primer amplification. Clones were read by immunoSEQ multiplex PCR, and TCRdb kept only the in-frame ones, dropping some. V, J and clone size are taken as reported in that table, and D and trimming were inferred from the DNA itself. The sample has about 170,000 clones, more than 75% seen once. This sequence was found in a man aged 45-65 years who had recovered from COVID-19. Sequenced sample: peripheral blood. This chain joins TRBV5-1 and TRBJ2-5; TRBD2 agrees at 13 bases. The CDR3 is CASSWTSGSHETQYF. The CDR3 DNA reads as TGCGCCAGCAGCTGGACTAGCGGGAGTCATGAGACCCAGTACTTC.